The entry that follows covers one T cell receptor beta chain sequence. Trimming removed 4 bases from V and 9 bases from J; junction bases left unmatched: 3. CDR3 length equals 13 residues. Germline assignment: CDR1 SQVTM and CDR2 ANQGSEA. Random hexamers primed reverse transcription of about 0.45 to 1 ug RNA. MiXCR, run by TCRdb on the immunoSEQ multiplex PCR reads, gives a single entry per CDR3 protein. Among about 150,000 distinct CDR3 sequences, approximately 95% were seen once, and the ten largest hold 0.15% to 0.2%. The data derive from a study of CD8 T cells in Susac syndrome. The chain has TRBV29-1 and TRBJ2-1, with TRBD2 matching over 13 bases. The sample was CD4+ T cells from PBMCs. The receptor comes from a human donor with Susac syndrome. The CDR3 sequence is CSVGLAGGFEQFF. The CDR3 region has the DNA TGCAGCGTTGGACTAGCGGGGGGTTTTGAGCAGTTCTTC.